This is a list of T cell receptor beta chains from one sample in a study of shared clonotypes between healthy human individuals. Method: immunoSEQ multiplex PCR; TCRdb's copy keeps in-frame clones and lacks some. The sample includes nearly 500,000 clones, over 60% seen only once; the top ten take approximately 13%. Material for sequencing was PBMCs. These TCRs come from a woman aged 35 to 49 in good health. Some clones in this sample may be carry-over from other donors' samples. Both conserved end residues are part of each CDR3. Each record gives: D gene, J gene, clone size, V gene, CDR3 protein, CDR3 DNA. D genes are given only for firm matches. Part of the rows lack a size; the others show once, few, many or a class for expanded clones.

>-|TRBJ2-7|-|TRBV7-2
CASSRDSAVREQYF
TGTGCCAGCAGCAGGGACTCGGCCGTTCGGGAGCAGTACTTC
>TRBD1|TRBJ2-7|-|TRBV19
CASSTGQGAKQQYF
TGTGCCAGTAGTACTGGACAGGGGGCTAAGCAGCAGTACTTC
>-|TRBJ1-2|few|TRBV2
CASRGNYGYTF
TGTGCCAGCAGGGGGAACTATGGCTACACCTTC
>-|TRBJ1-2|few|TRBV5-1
CASKPGGDYGYTF
TGCGCCAGCAAACCAGGAGGGGACTATGGCTACACCTTC
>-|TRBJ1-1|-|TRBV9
CASSVNLRDIRNTEAFF
TGTGCCAGCAGCGTAAATCTTCGGGACATCAGGAACACTGAAGCTTTCTTT
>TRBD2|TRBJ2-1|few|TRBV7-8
CASSLAQTGLVTREQFF
TGTGCCAGCAGCTTAGCGCAGACGGGACTAGTTACGAGAGAGCAGTTCTTC
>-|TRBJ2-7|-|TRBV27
CASSPRGTGSYEQYF
TGTGCCAGCAGCCCAAGAGGGACTGGCTCCTACGAGCAGTACTTC
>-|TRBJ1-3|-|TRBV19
CASSMKNGWNTIYF
TGTGCCAGTAGTATGAAGAACGGGTGGAACACCATATATTTT
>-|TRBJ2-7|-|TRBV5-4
CASSLGGTHLYEQYF
TGTGCCAGCAGCTTGGGGGGAACCCACCTCTACGAGCAGTACTTC
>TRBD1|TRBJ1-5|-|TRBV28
CASRSDRGFPQHF
TGTGCCAGCAGATCAGACAGGGGATTCCCCCAGCATTTT
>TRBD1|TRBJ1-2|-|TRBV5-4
CASSLGQGQRYGGYTF
TGTGCCAGCAGCTTAGGACAGGGGCAGAGGTATGGCGGCTACACCTTC
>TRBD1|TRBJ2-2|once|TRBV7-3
CASSSLAWTGPPPNTGELFF
TGTGCCAGCAGCTCCCTAGCTTGGACAGGGCCGCCCCCGAACACCGGGGAGCTGTTTTTT